This record looks at one T cell receptor beta chain sequence and its context. The sample originates from a study of blood T cell repertoires in COVID-19. Per the original data handling: Using reference gene primer amplification, nucleated cell counts were estimated. Profiled with immunoSEQ multiplex PCR; TCRdb holds only in-frame clones, not every one. That table supplies the V and J calls and clone size; D and trimming were determined from the DNA. The sample lists about 200,000 clones, about nine tenths occurring once. Germline V gene sequence: CDR1 MNHEY, CDR2 SVGAGI. The CDR3 is 15 amino acids. V lost 2 bases and J 7 bases, leaving 14 bases between the germline ends.

Specimen: peripheral blood. The receptor comes from a man aged 18 to 30 with active or convalescent COVID-19. The chain employs TRBV6-5 and TRBJ1-4; a possible D gene is TRBD1 (5 bases). CDR3 DNA sequence: TGTGCCAGCAGTTACCTCGGGCAGGGTAGTGAAAAACTGTTTTTT. The encoded protein is CASSYLGQGSEKLFF.